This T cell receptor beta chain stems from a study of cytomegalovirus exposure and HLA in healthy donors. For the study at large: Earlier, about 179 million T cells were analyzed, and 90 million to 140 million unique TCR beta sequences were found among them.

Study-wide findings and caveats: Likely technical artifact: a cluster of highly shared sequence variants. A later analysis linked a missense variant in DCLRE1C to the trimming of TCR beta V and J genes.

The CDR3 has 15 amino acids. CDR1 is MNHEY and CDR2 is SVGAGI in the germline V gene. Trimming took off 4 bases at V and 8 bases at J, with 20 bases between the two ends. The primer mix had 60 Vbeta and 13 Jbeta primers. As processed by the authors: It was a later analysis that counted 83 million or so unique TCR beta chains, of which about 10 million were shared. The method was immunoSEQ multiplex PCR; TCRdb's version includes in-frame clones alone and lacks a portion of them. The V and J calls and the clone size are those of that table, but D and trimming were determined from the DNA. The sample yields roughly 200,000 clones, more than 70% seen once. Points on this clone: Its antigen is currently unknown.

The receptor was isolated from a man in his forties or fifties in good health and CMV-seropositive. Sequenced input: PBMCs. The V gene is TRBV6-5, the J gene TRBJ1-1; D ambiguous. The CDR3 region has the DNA TGTGCCAGCAGTTCCCTCCGAAACGCCGCGGGGGAAGCTTTCTTT. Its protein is CASSSLRNAAGEAFF.